Each of the 22 T cell receptor beta chains below was sequenced from the same sample in a study of T cells after yellow fever vaccination. TCRdb analysed the 5' RACE reads with MiXCR anew, one entry per CDR3 protein. The sample holds about 210,000 distinct CDR3 sequences, more than 3% seen once. Material: CD4+ T cells sorted from PBMCs, obtained 10 days after the yellow fever booster vaccination. The receptors were sampled from a man between 18 and 35 years old who received the YFV17D yellow fever vaccine.

This clonotype was picked up many times. The chain employs TRBV4-2 and TRBJ1-5; D not certain. Germline loops: CDR1 LGHNA, CDR2 YNFKEQ. The CDR3 runs to 15 residues. V lost 4 bases, J lost 4 bases, and 14 bases lay in between. The CDR3 protein is CASSRIDGPNQPQHF. CDR3 DNA sequence: TGTGCCAGCAGCCGGATAGACGGCCCAAATCAGCCCCAGCATTTT.

This clonotype has at least ten counts. The rearrangement joins TRBV28 to TRBJ1-4, with TRBD1 matching over 10 bases. V shed 6 bases, J shed 5 bases, and the junction held 12 bases outside the gene matches. Germline values: CDR1 MDHEN, CDR2 SYDVKM. This CDR3 contains 17 residues. The CDR3 DNA reads as TGTGCCAGCAGCATCAGACAGGGGGCTTGGATCAATGAAAAACTGTTTTTT. It encodes CASSIRQGAWINEKLFF.

This clonotype has only a few counts. The chain recombines TRBV10-1 with TRBJ1-1, with unresolved D. Germline CDR1 and CDR2: WNHNN and SYGVQD (reference sequence). There are 13 residues in the CDR3. V gave up 8 bases and J gave up 1 base, with 11 bases separating them. The DNA for the CDR3 is TGCGCCAGCCCTGCGCGGCAGAACACTGAAGCTTTCTTT. Amino acids: CASPARQNTEAFF.

The chain has TRBV10-3 and TRBJ2-7; the match to TRBD2 covers 10 bases. Unmatched junction bases numbered 12, after V lost 7 bases and J lost 6 bases. This CDR3 is 15 amino acids long. Germline V gene data show CDR1 as ENHRY and CDR2 as SYGVKD. Here the CDR3 DNA reads TGTGCCATCAAACCTAGCGGGGGATCCTCGGGCGAGCAGTACTTC. This sequence encodes CAIKPSGGSSGEQYF.

This clonotype was detected many times. The genes are TRBV5-1 and TRBJ1-2, with 8 bases lining up with TRBD1. The V gene end was trimmed by 1 base and the J gene end by 4 bases; junction bases not matched to a gene: 9. CDR3 length equals 16 residues. Germline-derived CDR1 and CDR2 are SGHRS and YFSETQ. CDR3: CASSLSGDRIAYGYTF. The DNA of the CDR3 is TGCGCCAGCAGCTTGTCGGGGGACAGGATTGCCTATGGCTACACCTTC.

This clonotype showed up many times. The chain joins TRBV20-1 to TRBJ2-5; 8 bases match TRBD2. V lost 0 bases and J lost 2; bases outside the gene matches: 8. This CDR3 is built from 16 residues. Germline V gene lookup returns CDR1 DFQATT and CDR2 SNEGSKA (reference sequence). The CDR3 coding sequence is TGCAGTGCTAGAGATCTGCCTAGCGGGCATCAAGAGACCCAGTACTTC. It yields the protein CSARDLPSGHQETQYF.

In its sample, this clonotype was seen a few times. J is TRBJ2-5 and V is TRBV5-1; D is tentatively TRBD1 or TRBD2 (5 bases each). The CDR3 has 15 residues. Germline lookup yields CDR1 SGHRS and CDR2 YFSETQ. The germline V and J ends were trimmed by 0 bases and 2 bases, with 11 bases remaining between them. The DNA of the CDR3 is TGCGCCAGCAGCTTGGAAACCGGGACGCAAGAGACCCAGTACTTC. It is translated as CASSLETGTQETQYF.

V gene TRBV5-1 combines with J gene TRBJ2-1; D is possibly TRBD1 or TRBD2 (5 bases each). CDR3 length equals 14 residues. Germline loops: CDR1 SGHRS, CDR2 YFSETQ. Trimming took 2 bases from V and 8 from J, leaving 14 bases between them. In nucleotides, the CDR3 is TGCGCCAGCAGCTTTAGGAGGACCAGGGATGAGCAGTTCTTC. Translated, it gives CASSFRRTRDEQFF. Together with reference TRBV5-1 and TRBJ2-1, the CDR3 gives the full variable domain: KAGVTQTPRYLIKTRGQQVTLSCSPISGHRSVSWYQQTPGQGLQFLFEYFSETQRNKGNFPGRFSGRQFSNSRSEMNVSTLELGDSALYLCASSFRRTRDEQFFGPGTRLTVL.

This clonotype was observed a handful of times. The gene calls are TRBV6-5 and TRBJ2-3; the match to TRBD2 covers 10 bases. CDR3 length: 15 residues. Germline CDR1 is MNHEY and CDR2 is SVGAGI. Trimming took 3 bases from V and 6 from J; bases not matched to a gene: 6. Here the CDR3 reads CASSYLGLAVDTQYF. DNA for the CDR3: TGTGCCAGCAGTTATCTCGGACTAGCGGTTGATACGCAGTATTTT.

The table lists this clonotype with many counts. This chain uses TRBV20-1 with TRBJ1-2; D is unresolved. This CDR3 comprises 8 residues. Germline V CDR1 and CDR2: DFQATT, SNEGSKA (reference sequence). V was shortened by 4 bases and J by 14 bases, with 8 bases between the two germline ends. The CDR3 is CSAMFGTF. The CDR3 nucleotides read TGCAGTGCTATGTTTGGGACCTTC.

This clonotype has ten or more counts. V and J are TRBV6-5 and TRBJ1-1; D may be TRBD1 (5 bases). Germline-derived CDR1 and CDR2 are MNHEY and SVGAGI. Trimming removed 0 bases from V and 11 bases from J, with 19 bases in between. The CDR3 extends over 15 amino acids. CDR3 sequence (DNA): TGTGCCAGCAGTTACTCGGCGGGGGGAGCCCATAACGCTTTCTTT. Its protein is CASSYSAGGAHNAFF.

This clonotype has ten or more counts. This chain joins TRBV18 and TRBJ2-5; 10 positions match TRBD1. V lost 3 bases and J lost 0; bases outside the gene matches: 4. Germline values: CDR1 KGHSH, CDR2 LQKENI. This CDR3 has 16 residues. CDR3 protein: CASSPGQGLYQETQYF. The DNA for the CDR3 is TGTGCCAGCTCACCGGGACAGGGGCTTTACCAAGAGACCCAGTACTTC. Combining the CDR3 with reference TRBV18 and TRBJ2-5 gives the whole variable domain NAGVMQNPRHLVRRRGQEARLRCSPMKGHSHVYWYRQLPEEGLKFMVYLQKENIIDESGMPKERFSAEFPKEGPSILRIQQVVRGDSAAYFCASSPGQGLYQETQYFGPGTRLLVL.

This clonotype was observed many times. The V call is TRBV9, the J call TRBJ1-6, with a tentative D call TRBD1 (5 bases). From germline, CDR1 is SGDLS and CDR2 YYNGEE. Trimming left V 0 bases short and J 4 bases short, with 14 bases between. This CDR3 has 17 amino acids. CDR3 sequence: CASSVGTAGGYNSPLHF. Written as DNA, the CDR3 is TGTGCCAGCAGCGTAGGGACGGCCGGGGGGTATAATTCACCCCTCCACTTT.

This clonotype was recorded a few times. The rearrangement links TRBV18 to TRBJ1-1, with D perhaps TRBD1 (5 bases). CDR1 is KGHSH, CDR2 LQKENI, per germline. The CDR3 sequence is 14 residues long. V was clipped by 3 bases and J by 7 bases, with 15 bases between them. DNA of the CDR3: TGTGCCAGCTCACCCCTTGTGGGAGGGGATGAAGCTTTCTTT. It is translated as CASSPLVGGDEAFF.

This clonotype was detected only a few times. This chain connects TRBV3-1 to TRBJ1-6; 9 bases are shared with TRBD1. This CDR3 has 15 amino acids. In germline, CDR1 is LGHDT, CDR2 YNNKEL (reference sequence). With V trimmed by 5 bases and J by 8 bases, 7 bases remained unmatched. In DNA, the CDR3 is TGTGCCAGCAGCATGGGGACAGGGAGCGATTCACCCCTCCACTTT. Translation: CASSMGTGSDSPLHF.

This clonotype showed up many times. The chain combines TRBV27 with TRBJ1-5, with TRBD1 matching 7 bases. With 5 bases clipped from V and 5 bases from J, the junction kept 9 bases outside the gene matches. The germline gives CDR1 MNHEY, CDR2 SMNVEV (reference sequence). This CDR3 has 15 residues. The DNA for the CDR3 is TGTGCCAGCAGTAACACAGGGGAGTGGGATCAGCCCCAGCATTTT. It yields the protein CASSNTGEWDQPQHF.

This clonotype was detected ten times or more. The chain couples TRBV2 to TRBJ2-3; possible D gene TRBD1, 6 bases. Between the trimmed V and J ends, which lost 6 bases and 4 bases, there was a span of 20 bases. Germline V CDR1 and CDR2: SNHLY, FYNNEI. CDR3 length: 16 amino acids. The CDR3: CASRDITGISPDTQYF. CDR3 sequence (DNA): TGTGCCAGCAGAGATATTACAGGGATCTCCCCAGATACGCAGTATTTT.

The J gene is TRBJ1-2, the V gene TRBV2; the D gene is possibly TRBD1 (5 bases). V was clipped by 10 bases and J by 2 bases, with 17 bases between them. Germline values: CDR1 SNHLY, CDR2 FYNNEI. The CDR3 has 14 amino acids. CDR3 loop: CATRGTGGNYGYTF. The CDR3 coding sequence is TGTGCCACCCGGGGGACGGGGGGGAACTATGGCTACACCTTC.

This clonotype was observed at least ten times. J is TRBJ2-3 and V is TRBV20-1; D might be TRBD2 (6 bases). CDR3 length: 12 amino acids. Trimming stripped 0 bases from V and 6 bases from J, with 7 bases between. Germline values: CDR1 DFQATT, CDR2 SNEGSKA (reference sequence). The CDR3 sequence: CSARDRGDTQYF. CDR3 coding DNA: TGCAGTGCTAGAGACCGGGGGGATACGCAGTATTTT.

This clonotype was seen repeatedly, ten times or more. V usage is TRBV12-3 or TRBV12-4 and J usage is TRBJ2-5, with D possibly TRBD1 on 6 matching bases. The V end was cut by 7 bases, the J end by 0 bases, with 9 bases between. The CDR3 runs 13 residues. The CDR3 loop reads CASNTGNQETQYF. CDR3 nucleotides: TGTGCCAGCAATACAGGGAACCAAGAGACCCAGTACTTC.

A few counts support this clonotype. The gene calls are TRBV7-9 and TRBJ2-1; D is possibly TRBD1 or TRBD2 (5 bases each). The CDR3 consists of 16 residues. Germline loops: CDR1 SEHNR, CDR2 FQNEAQ (reference sequence). V lost 5 bases and J lost 5, with 19 bases in between. The CDR3 is CASSAGTTIRDNEQFF. In DNA form, the CDR3 reads TGTGCCAGCAGCGCCGGGACCACCATTAGGGACAATGAGCAGTTCTTC.

The V gene is TRBV7-2, the J gene TRBJ2-7; possibly TRBD1 for D (5 bases). Germline V gene data show CDR1 as SGHTA and CDR2 as FQGNSA. V lost 1 base to trimming and J lost 3 bases, with 10 bases between them. This CDR3 is built from 14 residues. The CDR3 loop is CASSLGWQGYEQYV. For the CDR3, the DNA is TGTGCCAGCAGCTTAGGATGGCAGGGCTACGAGCAGTACGTC.